Listed here are 29 T cell receptor beta chains from one sample, sequenced in a study of cytomegalovirus exposure and HLA in healthy donors. Amplification used 60 Vbeta primers and 13 Jbeta primers. Clones were read by immunoSEQ multiplex PCR, and TCRdb kept only the in-frame ones, dropping some. The sample yields 150,000 to 200,000 clones, roughly 70% seen once. The sample consisted of PBMCs. All receptors come from a middle-aged man in good health and CMV-seropositive.

This sequence joins TRBV7-9 and TRBJ2-7; weak D call: TRBD1 (6 bases). The germline V gene has CDR1 SEHNR and CDR2 FQNEAQ (reference sequence). The CDR3 contains 15 residues. The V and J ends lost 5 bases and 2 bases respectively, with 16 bases between them. In nucleotides, the CDR3 is TGTGCCAGCAGCCCATACCGGGACATACCCTACGAGCAGTACTTC. Its protein product is CASSPYRDIPYEQYF.

CDR3 DNA sequence: TGTGCCAGCAGTCCTTCTCCCGACAGGAACACTGAAGCTTTCTTT. Translation gives CASSPSPDRNTEAFF. The chain uses TRBV5-4 and TRBJ1-1; D possibly corresponds to TRBD1 (5 bases). V lost 5 bases and J 1 base, leaving 15 bases between the germline ends. The germline CDR1 and CDR2 sequences are SGHNT and YYREEE (reference sequence). The CDR3 has 15 amino acids.

This chain connects TRBV5-4 to TRBJ2-5, with 9 positions matching TRBD1. This CDR3 region has 15 residues. Unmatched junction bases numbered 7, after V lost 4 bases and J lost 3 bases. In germline, CDR1 is SGHNT, CDR2 YYREEE (reference sequence). CDR3 protein: CASSGTGTGKETQYF. The CDR3, as DNA: TGTGCCAGCAGCGGAACCGGGACAGGGAAAGAGACCCAGTACTTC.

This sequence joins TRBV10-3 and TRBJ1-2; no clear D. Deletions cut 6 bases from V and 0 bases from J, with 17 bases between. In germline, CDR1 is ENHRY, CDR2 SYGVKD. This CDR3 is 16 amino acids long. CDR3 nucleotide sequence: TGTGCCATCAGAGGTGGGCAGGTGGGCCCTAACTATGGCTACACCTTC. It is translated as CAIRGGQVGPNYGYTF.

This clone was observed a handful of times. The chain recombines TRBV6-6 with TRBJ1-1, with D maybe TRBD1 (6 bases). The CDR3 is made up of 14 amino acids. Germline CDR1 is MNHNY and CDR2 is SVGAGI (reference sequence). Trimming took 10 bases from V and 1 from J, leaving 16 bases between them. The CDR3 nucleotides read TGTGCCACCACTTCGACAGGCGGGAACACTGAAGCTTTCTTT. Translated: CATTSTGGNTEAFF.

This chain connects TRBV9 to TRBJ1-4; a weak D match, TRBD1 (5 bases). There are 16 residues in the CDR3. With 4 bases removed from V and 0 bases from J, the gap between germline ends came to 13 bases. Germline-derived CDR1 and CDR2 are SGDLS and YYNGEE. CDR3 bases: TGTGCCAGCAGCCTCAACCCACAGGCAACTAATGAAAAACTGTTTTTT. It codes for CASSLNPQATNEKLFF.

V and J are TRBV6-1 and TRBJ2-7; D possibly corresponds to TRBD2 (6 bases). The CDR3 sequence is 12 residues long. Germline-derived CDR1 and CDR2 are MNHNS and SASEGT. V lost 6 bases to trimming and J lost 6 bases, with 12 bases between them. Here the CDR3 DNA reads TGTGCCAGCAGAGAGCCCGGGGGCGAGCAGTACTTC. Translating it yields CASREPGGEQYF.

The chain employs TRBV6-5 and TRBJ2-6, with 7 bases that match TRBD1. CDR1 is MNHEY and CDR2 is SVGAGI in the germline V gene. The CDR3 sequence is 16 residues long. The V gene end was trimmed by 2 bases and the J gene end by 3 bases; junction bases not matched to a gene: 4. The CDR3 DNA reads TGTGCCAGCAGTTACGCTACAGGGGTTGGGGCCAACGTCCTGACTTTC. Residues: CASSYATGVGANVLTF.

The gene calls are TRBV5-1 and TRBJ2-1; 8 nucleotides align to TRBD2. Germline CDR1 reads SGHRS; CDR2 reads YFSETQ. The CDR3 extends over 17 amino acids. The V segment lost 3 bases and the J segment 6 bases; nucleotides outside the gene matches: 14. The DNA for the CDR3 is TGCGCCAGCAGCTCGCCCGTCCCCAAGCGGGGGAGCAATGAGCAGTTCTTC. Translation gives CASSSPVPKRGSNEQFF.

The J gene is TRBJ2-7, the V gene TRBV11-2; the match to TRBD2 covers 9 bases. The V segment lost 1 base and the J segment 4 bases; nucleotides outside the gene matches: 8. This CDR3 has 16 residues. Germline CDR1 is SGHAT and CDR2 is FQNNGV. This CDR3 is CASSLGRRGGEYEQYF. CDR3 DNA sequence: TGTGCCAGCAGCTTAGGGAGGCGGGGGGGCGAGTACGAGCAGTACTTC.

This chain links TRBV6-5 with TRBJ1-6; 7 bases align to TRBD1. Per germline, CDR1 MNHEY and CDR2 SVGAGI. The J segment lost 8 bases and the V segment lost 10 bases, leaving 8 bases of the junction unmatched. CDR3 length: 13 amino acids. This CDR3 reads CATGNDRDSPLHF. In DNA, the CDR3 is TGTGCCACCGGAAACGACAGGGATTCACCCCTCCACTTT.

CDR3 amino acids: CASSRDRSYEQYF. In DNA, the CDR3 is TGTGCCAGCAGCCGGGACAGGTCCTACGAGCAGTACTTC. V is TRBV2 and J is TRBJ2-7; 8 nucleotides line up with TRBD1. Germline lookup yields CDR1 SNHLY and CDR2 FYNNEI. Trimming at V came to 6 bases and at J to 1 base, leaving 2 bases not matched to a gene. This CDR3 has 13 residues.

The chain joins TRBV4-2 to TRBJ2-1, with a tentative D call TRBD1 (5 bases). Trimming shortened V by 4 bases and J by 5 bases, and 12 bases separated the two germline ends. The germline CDR1 and CDR2 sequences are LGHNA and YNFKEQ. The CDR3 length is 14 residues. CDR3 amino acids: CASSPQQVDNEQFF. CDR3 coding DNA: TGTGCCAGCAGCCCGCAACAGGTGGACAATGAGCAGTTCTTC.

The J gene is TRBJ2-5, the V gene TRBV5-1, with 8 nucleotides matching TRBD2. CDR1 SGHRS and CDR2 YFSETQ come from the germline V gene. The CDR3 is 16 residues long. The J segment lost 5 bases and the V segment lost 0 bases, leaving 9 bases of the junction unmatched. The CDR3 loop reads CASSLAGGAVGETQYF. In nucleotides, the CDR3 is TGCGCCAGCAGCTTGGCCGGGGGGGCTGTTGGGGAGACCCAGTACTTC.

This chain connects TRBV20-1 to TRBJ1-5; D gene unclear. CDR3 length: 11 residues. V was shortened by 2 bases and J by 8 bases, with 7 bases between the two germline ends. The germline gives CDR1 DFQATT, CDR2 SNEGSKA (reference sequence). The DNA for the CDR3 is TGCAGTGCTAGAACCGGTAAGCCCCAGCATTTT. This codes for CSARTGKPQHF.

This clone was counted a few times. V and J are TRBV18 and TRBJ2-3; D gene unclear. CDR1 is KGHSH and CDR2 is LQKENI in the germline V gene. This CDR3 comprises 15 residues. V lost 6 bases to trimming and J lost 1 base, with 14 bases between them. DNA of the CDR3: TGTGCCAGCTCCCCTATCCCGGTGCGCACAGATACGCAGTATTTT. Protein: CASSPIPVRTDTQYF.

The gene calls are TRBV4-3 and TRBJ2-5; maybe TRBD2 (7 bases). From germline, CDR1 is LGHNA and CDR2 YSLEER. V was shortened by 1 base and J by 4 bases, with 16 bases between the two germline ends. This CDR3 spans 16 amino acids. The CDR3 DNA sequence: TGCGCCAGCAGCCAAGGGCGGGGGCGGGGCGGAGAGACCCAGTACTTC. Encoded protein: CASSQGRGRGGETQYF.

This clone has more than one count but fewer than ten. The chain uses TRBV9 and TRBJ1-3; D gene unclear. The CDR3 consists of 15 residues. Trimming stripped 4 bases from V and 2 bases from J, with 13 bases between. Germline V gene lookup returns CDR1 SGDLS and CDR2 YYNGEE. The CDR3 region is CASSPSVGTGNTIYF. The CDR3 DNA follows: TGTGCCAGCAGCCCCAGCGTCGGGACTGGAAACACCATATATTTT.

The CDR3 here is CASIFRDSYPNTGELFF. The CDR3 bases are TGTGCCAGTATCTTTCGGGACAGCTACCCCAACACCGGGGAGCTGTTTTTT. This chain links TRBV19 with TRBJ2-2; 7 bases fit TRBD1. Losses at the gene ends were 7 bases for V and 2 bases for J; bases not matched to a gene: 13. Germline V gives CDR1 LNHDA, CDR2 SQIVND (reference sequence). This CDR3 region has 17 residues.

The V and J genes are TRBV9 and TRBJ1-4; no firm D call. Trimming pared 2 bases from V and 6 bases from J, leaving 5 bases between. Germline lookup yields CDR1 SGDLS and CDR2 YYNGEE. This CDR3 comprises 12 residues. CDR3 region: CASSVGDEKLFF. Here the CDR3 DNA reads TGTGCCAGCAGCGTGGGCGATGAAAAACTGTTTTTT.

The V and J genes are TRBV18 and TRBJ1-5, with a possible D match to TRBD1 (6 bases). Germline loops: CDR1 KGHSH, CDR2 LQKENI. The V end lost 6 bases, the J end lost 9 bases, and 12 bases lay between the germline ends. The CDR3 has 12 amino acids. CDR3 nucleotide sequence: TGTGCCAGCTCTCCCAGGGGATCGCCCCAGCATTTT. Translated, it gives CASSPRGSPQHF.

In regard to this clone: The sample carries other DNA sequences with the same CDR3. V gene TRBV5-4 combines with J gene TRBJ1-1; 8 bases map to TRBD1. Germline trimming cut 5 bases from V and 6 bases from J; bases unmatched to any gene: 9. The germline gives CDR1 SGHNT, CDR2 YYREEE (reference sequence). The CDR3 spans 14 residues. The CDR3 sequence: CASRQDRESPEAFF. CDR3 in DNA: TGTGCCAGCAGGCAGGACAGGGAATCCCCTGAAGCTTTCTTT.

The rearrangement uses TRBV6-5 and TRBJ1-2; a possible D gene is TRBD1 (6 bases). The V end was cut by 5 bases, the J end by 3 bases, with 7 bases between. This CDR3 has 12 amino acids. The germline V gene encodes CDR1 MNHEY and CDR2 SVGAGI. The CDR3: CASSRQDYGYTF. In DNA form, the CDR3 reads TGTGCCAGCAGTCGACAGGACTATGGCTACACCTTC.

The chain employs TRBV4-2 and TRBJ2-2; the D gene is possibly TRBD1 (5 bases). With 0 bases removed from V and 5 bases from J, the gap between germline ends came to 13 bases. The CDR3 has 16 amino acids. CDR1 LGHNA and CDR2 YNFKEQ come from the germline V gene. CDR3 sequence reads: CASSQDQGPATGELFF. Written as DNA, the CDR3 is TGTGCCAGCAGCCAAGATCAGGGCCCCGCTACCGGGGAGCTGTTTTTT.

The chain combines TRBV5-1 with TRBJ1-4; no definite D call. The germline V and J ends were trimmed by 3 bases and 3 bases, with 9 bases remaining between them. The CDR3 runs 14 residues. Germline V gene sequence: CDR1 SGHRS, CDR2 YFSETQ. This chain's CDR3 is CASSYLSANEKLFF. Written as DNA, the CDR3 is TGCGCCAGCAGCTATCTCTCAGCTAATGAAAAACTGTTTTTT.

This clone was observed a single time. One end of the junction varies from germline; a read error may be responsible. V and J are TRBV5-1 and TRBJ1-1; 8 bases are shared with TRBD1. From germline, CDR1 is SGHRS and CDR2 YFSETQ. The length of the CDR3 is 15 residues. In DNA form, the CDR3 reads TGCGCCAGCCAATCGCCGGGACAGGTGAACGCTGAAGCTTTCTTT. This translates into CASQSPGQVNAEAFF. The entire variable domain, with the rest obtained from reference TRBV5-1 and TRBJ1-1, is as follows: KAGVTQTPRYLIKTRGQQVTLSCSPISGHRSVSWYQQTPGQGLQFLFEYFSETQRNKGNFPGRFSGRQFSNSRSEMNVSTLELGDSALYLCASQSPGQVNAEAFFGQGTRLTVV.

This chain links TRBV9 with TRBJ2-1; 10 nucleotides agree with TRBD2. CDR1 is SGDLS, CDR2 YYNGEE, per germline. The ends lost 2 bases at V and 9 bases at J; junction bases unmatched: 8. This CDR3 contains 15 residues. The CDR3 bases are TGTGCCAGCAGCGTTGAGCGGGGGGGAATTGGTGAGCAGTTCTTC. It is translated as CASSVERGGIGEQFF.

The CDR3 DNA is TGTGCCAGTAGTATAGTCCAAACAGGGATGGGCGCAGATACGCAGTATTTT. Amino acid sequence: CASSIVQTGMGADTQYF. This chain uses TRBV19 with TRBJ2-3; D is perhaps TRBD1 (6 bases). Germline CDR1 and CDR2: LNHDA and SQIVND (reference sequence). Trimming pared 1 base from V and 4 bases from J, leaving 18 bases between. The CDR3 length is 17 residues.

The chain carries TRBV5-1 and TRBJ2-5; the D gene is possibly TRBD1 (6 bases). Trimming removed 0 bases at V and 0 bases at J, with 12 bases between. This CDR3 has 16 residues. Germline CDR1 SGHRS, CDR2 YFSETQ. The CDR3 bases are TGCGCCAGCAGCTTGGCCTTCCGGGACAACCAAGAGACCCAGTACTTC. Encoded protein: CASSLAFRDNQETQYF.